The 9 T cell receptor beta chains in this list originate from one sample, sequenced in a study of TIL therapy for anti-PD-1-resistant metastatic lung cancer. The libraries were made with immunoSEQ v3. This table comes from immunoSEQ multiplex PCR, and its TCRdb copy is limited to in-frame clones, with some not included. This repertoire shows roughly 7,400 clones, roughly 74% found once; its top ten account for 7%. Time point indicated: pre-treatment sample, taken before nivolumab and TIL therapy. The tumor samples were excised metastases, mostly pleural nodules or supraclavicular lymph nodes. Sequences were derived from tumor tissue, sampled at baseline. The receptors originated from a person between 25 and 79 years old with non-small cell lung cancer.

This clone was seen a single time. The chain couples TRBV5-4 to TRBJ2-7; D may correspond to TRBD1 or TRBD2 (6 bases each). The V and J ends lost 4 bases and 7 bases respectively, with 18 bases between them. Germline CDR1 reads SGHNT; CDR2 reads YYREEE (reference sequence). This CDR3 is built from 14 residues. The CDR3 reads CASSPGAGFHEQYF. The CDR3 nucleotides are TGTGCCAGCAGCCCGGGGGCGGGTTTTCATGAGCAGTACTTC.

V usage is TRBV7-9 and J usage is TRBJ2-3, with TRBD1 identical over 7 bases. J was trimmed by 0 bases and V by 8 bases; bases with no gene match: 5. Germline V gene lookup returns CDR1 SEHNR and CDR2 FQNEAQ (reference sequence). There are 14 residues in the CDR3. CDR3 protein: CASSRTGSTDTQYF. CDR3 coding DNA: TGTGCCAGCTCGCGGACAGGAAGCACAGATACGCAGTATTTT.

V usage is TRBV18 and J usage is TRBJ2-2; D is unresolved. The germline V gene encodes CDR1 KGHSH and CDR2 LQKENI. V shed 0 bases and J shed 3 bases, with 11 bases lying between them. The CDR3 is 16 residues long. The CDR3 protein is CASSPPLGRDTGELFF. DNA for the CDR3: TGTGCCAGCTCACCACCACTGGGAAGGGACACCGGGGAGCTGTTTTTT.

The V and J genes are TRBV6-8 and TRBJ2-3; 8 bases are a match to TRBD2. The V and J ends lost 6 bases and 5 bases, in that order; junction bases with no gene match: 10. The CDR3 contains 15 residues. Germline V CDR1 and CDR2: MNHGY, SAAAGT. The CDR3, as DNA: TGTGCCAGCAGACGGTCCCGGGGGGGGGAAGATACGCAGTATTTT. Translated, it gives CASRRSRGGEDTQYF.

V usage is TRBV2 and J usage is TRBJ2-2, with a possible D match to TRBD1 (8 bases). The CDR3 has 15 residues. V lost 10 bases, J lost 2 bases, and 17 bases lay in between. Germline V gives CDR1 SNHLY, CDR2 FYNNEI. CDR3 coding DNA: TGTGCCAAAGTACAGGGGGGGGATAACACCGGGGAGCTGTTTTTT. Translated, it gives CAKVQGGDNTGELFF.

This chain uses TRBV5-1 with TRBJ1-3; 7 nucleotides line up with TRBD1. CDR3 size: 14 residues. CDR1 is SGHRS, CDR2 YFSETQ, per germline. With 4 bases clipped from V and 4 bases from J, the junction kept 5 bases outside the gene matches. CDR3 residues: CASSQGTAGNTIYF. CDR3 in DNA: TGCGCCAGCAGCCAGGGGACAGCCGGAAACACCATATATTTT.

V is TRBV28 and J is TRBJ1-1, with TRBD1 identical over 7 bases. The CDR3 has 14 residues. V was pared by 5 bases and J by 8 bases, with 11 bases of the junction left unmatched. Germline V gene sequence: CDR1 MDHEN, CDR2 SYDVKM. CDR3 in amino acids: CASSPTGVGAEAFF. The CDR3 DNA sequence: TGTGCCAGCAGTCCCACAGGGGTTGGGGCCGAAGCTTTCTTT.

J is TRBJ1-3 and V is TRBV9, with D unclear. Between the trimmed V and J ends, which lost 1 base and 0 bases, there was a span of 11 bases. In germline, CDR1 is SGDLS, CDR2 YYNGEE. The CDR3 length is 16 residues. CDR3 in amino acids: CASSVSYRSSGNTIYF. The CDR3 DNA follows: TGTGCCAGCAGCGTATCCTACCGGAGCTCTGGAAACACCATATATTTT.

The table lists this clone with a few counts. The chain recombines TRBV9 with TRBJ2-7; TRBD1 is a possible D gene (5 bases). CDR1 is SGDLS, CDR2 YYNGEE, per germline. CDR3 length equals 15 residues. V was clipped by 0 bases and J by 2 bases, with 12 bases between them. The DNA of the CDR3 is TGTGCCAGCAGCGTAGAGGGGTTTCCGCCCTACGAGCAGTACTTC. Protein sequence: CASSVEGFPPYEQYF. Full variable domain (missing parts from reference TRBV9 and TRBJ2-7): DSGVTQTPKHLITATGQRVTLRCSPRSGDLSVYWYQQSLDQGLQFLIQYYNGEERAKGNILERFSAQQFPDLHSELNLSSLELGDSALYFCASSVEGFPPYEQYFGPGTRLTVT.